This TCR beta chain was identified in a study of cytomegalovirus exposure and HLA in healthy donors. Primers included in the PCR were 60 Vbeta and 13 Jbeta primers. Using immunoSEQ multiplex PCR, the repertoire was profiled, and TCRdb retains in-frame clones only, with some absent. The sample consists of about 67,000 clones, less than 80% of them appearing once. The sequence was collected from a man between 60 and 75 years old in good health and CMV-seropositive. The specimen was PBMCs.

The chain's CDR3 is CASSERGKVPNIQYF. In DNA, the CDR3 is TGTGCCAGCAGTGAACGGGGTAAGGTGCCAAACATTCAGTACTTC. The rearrangement uses TRBV6-1 and TRBJ2-4; weak D call: TRBD2 (5 bases). This CDR3 is built from 15 residues. CDR1 MNHNS and CDR2 SASEGT come from the germline V gene. The V and J ends lost 2 bases and 6 bases respectively, with 14 bases between them.